This entry concerns a single TCR beta chain. The germline CDR1 and CDR2 sequences are ENHRY and SYGVKD. The CDR3 loop spans 14 amino acids. V lost 6 bases, J lost 9 bases, and 5 bases stayed unmatched. Per the authors' pipeline: Cell counts per sample came from amplifying reference gene primers. The repertoire was sequenced with immunoSEQ multiplex PCR; TCRdb's copy has only in-frame clones and lacks some. V and J calls and clone size are as listed in that table; D and trimming were resolved from the DNA. The table has some 90,000 clones, approximately 86% seen once. These data originate in a study of blood T cell repertoires in COVID-19. As for the study in general: Sites in the United States, Italy and Spain provided acute and convalescent COVID-19 samples. PBMCs, B-cell-depleted T cells, or T cells provided the cDNA or gDNA that made up the material.

The sequenced sample consisted of peripheral blood. The chain combines TRBV10-3 with TRBJ1-6; 10 nucleotides match TRBD1. This clonotype was sampled from a man between 70 and 80 years old with active or convalescent COVID-19. The CDR3 protein is CAIRGQGEASPLHF. The CDR3 DNA is TGTGCCATCAGAGGACAGGGGGAAGCTTCACCCCTCCACTTT.